Listed below are T cell receptor beta chains from one sample, sequenced in a study of blood T cells in healthy people across ages. Using its own MiXCR run on the 5' RACE reads, TCRdb lists one record per CDR3 protein. The data contain 790,000 or so distinct CDR3 sequences, approximately 53% of them seen just once; the ten biggest clones take up around a quarter. The source material was blood. All receptors come from a man in his forties in good health. CDR3s include the opening cysteine and the closing phenylalanine or tryptophan. A D gene is named only where the DNA matches it firmly. Size is omitted from some rows. Given values are once, few, many or a class for expanded clones.

J: TRBJ2-5
D: -
V: TRBV7-2
size: -
DNA: TGTGCCAGCAGCCCCAGACTGAAGATGAACTACGAGCGGTACTTC
CDR3: CASSPRLKMNYERYF

J: TRBJ1-1
D: -
V: TRBV6-5
size: -
DNA: TGTGCCAGCAGTCGAGGAGGTTTAGGGAGCACTGAAGCTTTCTTT
CDR3: CASSRGGLGSTEAFF

J: TRBJ2-2
D: -
V: TRBV20-1
size: -
DNA: TGCAGTGCTCTAAAGAGATCCGGGGGACACACCGGGGAGCTGTTTTTT
CDR3: CSALKRSGGHTGELFF

J: TRBJ1-1
D: -
V: TRBV4-2
size: -
DNA: TGTGCCAGCAGCCCGACAGTCTCACCGAACACTGAAGCTTTCTTT
CDR3: CASSPTVSPNTEAFF

J: TRBJ2-5
D: -
V: TRBV20-1
size: -
DNA: TGCAGTGCTAGAGATTCAATCCAAGAGACCCAGTACTTC
CDR3: CSARDSIQETQYF

J: TRBJ1-1
D: -
V: TRBV29-1
size: few
DNA: TGCAGCGGAACCGGGGCTTTGAACACTGAAGCTTTCTTT
CDR3: CSGTGALNTEAFF

J: TRBJ2-5
D: TRBD2
V: TRBV20-1
size: -
DNA: TGCAGTGCCCGAGAGACTAGCGGGCCCCAAGAGACCCAGTACTTC
CDR3: CSARETSGPQETQYF

J: TRBJ1-4
D: -
V: TRBV7-8
size: -
DNA: TGTGCCAGCAGCTCACAGGGTGCCGCCGCTAATGAAAAACTGTTTTTT
CDR3: CASSSQGAAANEKLFF

J: TRBJ2-5
D: TRBD2
V: TRBV28
size: -
DNA: TGTGCCAGCAGTTTCGGACTAGGTTGGGAGACCCAGTACTTC
CDR3: CASSFGLGWETQYF

J: TRBJ1-2
D: -
V: TRBV7-9
size: many
DNA: TGTGCCAGCAGCTTACCAGGGGAGGTCTATGGCTACACCTTC
CDR3: CASSLPGEVYGYTF

J: TRBJ2-3
D: -
V: TRBV12-3/TRBV12-4
size: -
DNA: TGTGCCAGCAGTTTGGGGACACCTGACACAGATACGCAGTATTTT
CDR3: CASSLGTPDTDTQYF

J: TRBJ2-7
D: TRBD2
V: TRBV29-1
size: -
DNA: TGCAGCGCCCCGAAAGGCAGCGGGGGAACCTACAATGAGCAGTACTTC
CDR3: CSAPKGSGGTYNEQYF

J: TRBJ2-2
D: TRBD1
V: TRBV6-6
size: once
DNA: TGTGCCAGCAGTTACTCGACAGGGGTTACCGGGGAGCTGTTTTTT
CDR3: CASSYSTGVTGELFF

J: TRBJ2-1
D: -
V: TRBV12-3/TRBV12-4
size: -
DNA: TGTGCCAGCAGTTTCAGGGTTGGGGATGAGCAGTTCTTC
CDR3: CASSFRVGDEQFF

J: TRBJ2-1
D: -
V: TRBV5-1
size: -
DNA: TGCGCCAGCAGCCCTCAGGTGGGAGGCCCGAGCTCCTACAATGAGCAGTTCTTC
CDR3: CASSPQVGGPSSYNEQFF

J: TRBJ2-3
D: -
V: TRBV9
size: once
DNA: TGTGCCAGCAGCGGAGACGTGCCGGATACGCAGTATTTT
CDR3: CASSGDVPDTQYF

J: TRBJ2-4
D: -
V: TRBV20-1
size: -
DNA: TGCAGTGCCTCCCCCCTGGACAAAAACATTCAGTACTTC
CDR3: CSASPLDKNIQYF

J: TRBJ2-3
D: -
V: TRBV2
size: -
DNA: TGTGCCGGGCGACAAGGGACACAACTAGGAGAAGATACGCAGTATTTT
CDR3: CAGRQGTQLGEDTQYF

J: TRBJ2-7
D: TRBD1
V: TRBV28
size: few
DNA: TGTGCCAGCAGTTTTTTGGACAGGAGTTTCTACGAGCAGTACTTC
CDR3: CASSFLDRSFYEQYF

J: TRBJ1-1
D: -
V: TRBV3-1
size: -
DNA: TGTGCCAGCAGCCAAGATCGCGGGGCGGTCGGCACTGAAGCTTTCTTT
CDR3: CASSQDRGAVGTEAFF

J: TRBJ2-7
D: TRBD2
V: TRBV12-5
size: few
DNA: TGTGCTAGTGGTTCGAGGACTAGCGGAGTTTCCTACGAGCAGTACTTC
CDR3: CASGSRTSGVSYEQYF

J: TRBJ1-6
D: TRBD1
V: TRBV20-1
size: -
DNA: TGCAGTGCGACGGACAGGGAAAATTCACCCCTCCACTTT
CDR3: CSATDRENSPLHF

J: TRBJ2-1
D: -
V: TRBV4-3
size: -
DNA: TGCGCCAGCAGCCAGGCCATGTGGGGAAGCTCCTACAATGAGCAGTTCTTC
CDR3: CASSQAMWGSSYNEQFF

J: TRBJ2-1
D: TRBD2
V: TRBV10-3
size: -
DNA: TGTGCCATCAGTCGCTCCGAGACTAGCGGGGGCCCCAATGAGCAGTTCTTC
CDR3: CAISRSETSGGPNEQFF

J: TRBJ2-3
D: -
V: TRBV5-1
size: -
DNA: TGCGCCAGCAGCTTGGCAAGGGATCTTAGAGATACGCAGTATTTT
CDR3: CASSLARDLRDTQYF

J: TRBJ2-1
D: TRBD1
V: TRBV6-1
size: once
DNA: TGTGCCAGCACCGCCGACACCGGGACAGGGATCTACAATGAGCAGTTCTTC
CDR3: CASTADTGTGIYNEQFF

J: TRBJ1-5
D: -
V: TRBV20-1
size: -
DNA: TGCAGTGCCTCCGGCGAATTGAGCAATCAGCCCCAGCATTTT
CDR3: CSASGELSNQPQHF

J: TRBJ1-2
D: TRBD1
V: TRBV12-3/TRBV12-4
size: few
DNA: TGTGCCAGCAGCCAGGACAGGGGAAGTAAGGGCTACACCTTC
CDR3: CASSQDRGSKGYTF

J: TRBJ2-5
D: -
V: TRBV12-3/TRBV12-4
size: -
DNA: TGTGCCAGCAGTTTAAGGCAAGGGGGGTTGCGGGAGACCCAGTACTTC
CDR3: CASSLRQGGLRETQYF

J: TRBJ2-7
D: -
V: TRBV20-1
size: -
DNA: TGCAGTGCTTCCCCCACTTACGAGCAGTACTTC
CDR3: CSASPTYEQYF

J: TRBJ2-7
D: -
V: TRBV28
size: -
DNA: TGTGCCAGCAGTTTATCGGCCCTAAACTACGAGCAGTACTTC
CDR3: CASSLSALNYEQYF

J: TRBJ2-3
D: -
V: TRBV12-3/TRBV12-4
size: -
DNA: TGTGCCAGCAGCCCGGACGGCGAAGACACAGATACGCAGTATTTT
CDR3: CASSPDGEDTDTQYF

J: TRBJ2-3
D: -
V: TRBV11-2
size: -
DNA: TGTGCCAGCAGCTTACACGGGTTCTCCACAGATACGCAGTATTTT
CDR3: CASSLHGFSTDTQYF

J: TRBJ1-4
D: -
V: TRBV11-2
size: -
DNA: TGTGCCAGCAGCTCCGGGACGGCGGATGAAAAACTGTTTTTT
CDR3: CASSSGTADEKLFF

J: TRBJ2-7
D: TRBD2
V: TRBV7-2
size: -
DNA: TGTGCCAGCAGCGTATGGGCTAGCGGAACCTACGAGCAGTACTTC
CDR3: CASSVWASGTYEQYF

J: TRBJ2-5
D: TRBD1
V: TRBV5-1
size: once
DNA: TGCGCCAGCAGCTTCCGGGGACAGGGGACGGGAGAGACCCAGTACTTC
CDR3: CASSFRGQGTGETQYF

J: TRBJ2-7
D: -
V: TRBV2
size: -
DNA: TGTGCCAGCAGTGAAACGAGAGCGCACAATGAGCAGTACTTC
CDR3: CASSETRAHNEQYF

J: TRBJ2-1
D: TRBD2
V: TRBV7-9
size: many
DNA: TGTGCCAGCAGCTTCGGGACTAGCGTGTATAATGAGCAGTTCTTC
CDR3: CASSFGTSVYNEQFF

J: TRBJ2-7
D: -
V: TRBV18
size: -
DNA: TGTGCCAGCTCACCACTTAGGGACTCCGAGCAGTACTTC
CDR3: CASSPLRDSEQYF

J: TRBJ2-4
D: -
V: TRBV20-1
size: -
DNA: TGCAGTGCCAACCGACGTTTATTAGCCAAAAACATTCAGTACTTC
CDR3: CSANRRLLAKNIQYF

J: TRBJ2-4
D: -
V: TRBV5-1
size: -
DNA: TGCGCCAGCAGCTTGGGTCTCGGGGCAAACATTCAGTACTTC
CDR3: CASSLGLGANIQYF

J: TRBJ1-5
D: -
V: TRBV20-1
size: -
DNA: TGCAGTGCTAGAGATCGCGGAAGCAATCAGCCCCAGCATTTT
CDR3: CSARDRGSNQPQHF

J: TRBJ1-1
D: -
V: TRBV5-1
size: -
DNA: TGCGCCAGCAGCGGAGGTGCCAGGGAGGGAACTGAAGCTTTCTTT
CDR3: CASSGGAREGTEAFF

J: TRBJ2-5
D: TRBD2
V: TRBV29-1
size: -
DNA: TGCAGCGTTGTGCGGGGGGCAGAGACCCAGTACTTC
CDR3: CSVVRGAETQYF

J: TRBJ1-1
D: -
V: TRBV25-1
size: -
DNA: TGTGCCAGCTCCATCGTGAACACTGAAGCTTTCTTT
CDR3: CASSIVNTEAFF

J: TRBJ1-4
D: -
V: TRBV9
size: -
DNA: TGTGCCAGCAGCGCGGACATCAGGGCTGAAAAACTGTTTTTT
CDR3: CASSADIRAEKLFF

J: TRBJ2-5
D: -
V: TRBV27
size: -
DNA: TGTGCCAGCAGTTTAGAGGGGGGAGGAGGCGAGACCCAGTACTTC
CDR3: CASSLEGGGGETQYF

J: TRBJ2-5
D: -
V: TRBV6-6
size: -
DNA: TGTGCCAGCAGTCATCTGGGTAGGCAGGGCGGCGAGACCCAGTACTTC
CDR3: CASSHLGRQGGETQYF

J: TRBJ2-7
D: -
V: TRBV21-1
size: -
DNA: TGTGCCAGCAGCAAAGTTTCCAGGGGTGGACCCTACGAGCAGTACTTC
CDR3: CASSKVSRGGPYEQYF

J: TRBJ2-1
D: TRBD2
V: TRBV24-1
size: -
DNA: TGTGCCACCAGTGATTCCATAGCGGGAGGATCCTACAATGAGCAGTTCTTC
CDR3: CATSDSIAGGSYNEQFF

J: TRBJ2-7
D: TRBD1
V: TRBV18
size: -
DNA: TGTGCCAGCTCACATCGACAGGGGGCTGTCGACAATGAGCAGTACTTC
CDR3: CASSHRQGAVDNEQYF

J: TRBJ1-2
D: -
V: TRBV7-9
size: -
DNA: TGTGCCAGCAGCTTAGTAGGAGGACAGACCCTCTATGGCTACACCTTC
CDR3: CASSLVGGQTLYGYTF

J: TRBJ2-3
D: -
V: TRBV12-5
size: -
DNA: TGTGCTTCCTGTGGTCCGGGGGATACGCAGTATTTT
CDR3: CASCGPGDTQYF

J: TRBJ2-3
D: TRBD1
V: TRBV2
size: few
DNA: TGTGCCAGCAGTGCCCGGACAGGGGCTAGCACAGATACGCAGTATTTT
CDR3: CASSARTGASTDTQYF

J: TRBJ2-3
D: -
V: TRBV6-2/TRBV6-3
size: -
DNA: TGTGCCAGCAGTTACTCGTGGGACGCAGATACGCAGTATTTT
CDR3: CASSYSWDADTQYF

J: TRBJ2-5
D: TRBD2
V: TRBV3-1
size: -
DNA: TGTGCCAGCAGCCAGACCCGGACTAGTCGCCAAGAGACCCAGTACTTC
CDR3: CASSQTRTSRQETQYF

J: TRBJ2-3
D: TRBD2
V: TRBV20-1
size: few
DNA: TGCAGTGCGATAGGACTAGCGGGAGTACCAGATACGCAGTATTTT
CDR3: CSAIGLAGVPDTQYF

J: TRBJ2-5
D: TRBD2
V: TRBV20-1
size: few
DNA: TGCAGTGCTCTTCGGAGTAGCGGGGTGAAGACCCAGTACTTC
CDR3: CSALRSSGVKTQYF

J: TRBJ2-7
D: TRBD1
V: TRBV7-3
size: -
DNA: TGTGCCAGCAGCTTAGAAGGGACAGGTATTTCCGAGCAGTACTTC
CDR3: CASSLEGTGISEQYF

J: TRBJ2-3
D: TRBD2
V: TRBV7-3
size: -
DNA: TGTGCCAGCAGAAAGACTAGCATGGGAAGAGATACGCAGTATTTT
CDR3: CASRKTSMGRDTQYF